These 3 T cell receptor beta chains came from one sample sequenced in a study of cytomegalovirus exposure and HLA in healthy donors. Both 60 Vbeta primers and 13 Jbeta primers went into the PCR. Profiling relied on immunoSEQ multiplex PCR, and the TCRdb table lists in-frame clones only, not all of them. Of around 190,000 clones listed, about nine tenths were seen once; the top ten hold around 1%. The sequencing sample was made of PBMCs. These receptor sequences come from a boy between 2 and 10 years old in good health and CMV-seronegative.

V and J are TRBV11-2 and TRBJ2-3, with D perhaps TRBD2 (7 bases). The CDR3 extends over 16 amino acids. From germline, CDR1 is SGHAT and CDR2 FQNNGV. V dropped 2 bases and J dropped 3 bases, with 15 bases sitting between them. The CDR3 is CASSLQPGGRTDTQYF. CDR3 nucleotides: TGTGCCAGCAGCTTACAACCGGGGGGCCGGACAGATACGCAGTATTTT.

V gene TRBV7-6 combines with J gene TRBJ2-2; 7 positions match TRBD1. The CDR3 spans 15 residues. Germline-derived CDR1 and CDR2 are SGHVS and FNYEAQ. Trimming at V came to 5 bases and at J to 4 bases, leaving 7 bases not matched to a gene. CDR3 loop: CASSPRQGGTGELFF. The CDR3, as DNA: TGTGCCAGCAGCCCACGACAGGGTGGCACCGGGGAGCTGTTTTTT.

This clone was picked up one time. The chain joins TRBV7-8 to TRBJ2-7, with 10 nucleotides matching TRBD1. Germline-derived CDR1 and CDR2 are SGHVS and FQNEAQ. This CDR3 region has 15 residues. V shed 4 bases, J shed 6 bases, and the junction held 9 bases outside the gene matches. CDR3 loop: CASSSSRDRGIEQYF. CDR3 bases: TGTGCCAGCAGCTCCTCAAGGGACAGGGGCATCGAGCAGTACTTC.